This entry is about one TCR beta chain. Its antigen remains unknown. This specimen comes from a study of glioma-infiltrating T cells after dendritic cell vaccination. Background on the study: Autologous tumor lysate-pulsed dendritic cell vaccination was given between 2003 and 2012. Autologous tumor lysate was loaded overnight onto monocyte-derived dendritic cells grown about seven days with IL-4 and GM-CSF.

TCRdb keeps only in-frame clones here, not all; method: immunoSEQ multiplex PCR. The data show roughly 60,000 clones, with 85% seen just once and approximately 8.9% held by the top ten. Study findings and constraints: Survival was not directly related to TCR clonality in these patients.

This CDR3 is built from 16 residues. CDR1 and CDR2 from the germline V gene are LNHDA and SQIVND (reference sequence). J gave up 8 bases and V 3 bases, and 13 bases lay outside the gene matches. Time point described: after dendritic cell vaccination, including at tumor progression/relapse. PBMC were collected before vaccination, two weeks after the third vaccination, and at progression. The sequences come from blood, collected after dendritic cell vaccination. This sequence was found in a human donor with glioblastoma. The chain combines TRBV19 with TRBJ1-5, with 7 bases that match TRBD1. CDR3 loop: CASSIGMGQPDEPQHF. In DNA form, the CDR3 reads TGTGCCAGTAGTATCGGGATGGGACAGCCCGATGAGCCCCAGCATTTT.